This TCR beta chain comes out of a study of blood T cell repertoires in COVID-19. Using immunoSEQ multiplex PCR, the repertoire was profiled, and TCRdb retains in-frame clones only, with some absent. This repertoire shows about 160,000 clones, roughly 80% found once; its top ten account for about 3%. This CDR3 spans 14 amino acids. Between the trimmed V and J ends, which lost 8 bases and 2 bases, there was a span of 13 bases. Germline V gene data show CDR1 as MNHEY and CDR2 as SVGAGI. The receptor was isolated from a man in his 70s with acute or convalescent COVID-19. The sequenced material came from peripheral blood. The gene calls are TRBV6-5 and TRBJ2-1, with D possibly being TRBD1 (5 bases). The DNA for the CDR3 is TGTGCCAGCCACCCCTGGGGCACCTACAATGAGCAGTTCTTC. Translated, it gives CASHPWGTYNEQFF.